Listed below are T cell receptor beta chains from one sample, sequenced in a study of cytomegalovirus exposure and HLA in healthy donors. Generated by immunoSEQ multiplex PCR, the TCRdb table keeps only in-frame clones and is missing some. This sample carries under 110,000 clones, 82% of them seen once, and the ten largest clones take about 1.6%. The sample taken for sequencing was PBMCs. The receptor set was obtained from a man aged 45-65 years in good health and CMV-seronegative. CDR3s include the opening cysteine and the closing phenylalanine or tryptophan. The D gene is left open where the match is weak. Clone size is given for some rows only: seen once, a few or many times, or a class if the clone is expanded.

CDR3 DNA	CDR3 protein	D gene	V gene	clone size	J gene
TGCGCCAGCAGCCTATCGTTGAGCGGGATGAACACTGAAGCTTTCTTT	CASSLSLSGMNTEAFF	NA	TRBV5-1	NA	TRBJ1-1
TGTGCCAGCAGTCGAACAGTGAACACTGAAGCTTTCTTT	CASSRTVNTEAFF	NA	TRBV6-1	many	TRBJ1-1
TGTGCCAGCAGTGAACAGGATAAGCAGGGCTACACCTTC	CASSEQDKQGYTF	NA	TRBV2	NA	TRBJ1-2
TGTGCCTGGAGTTGGGTAGCGGCCTTGAATGAAAAACTGTTTTTT	CAWSWVAALNEKLFF	NA	TRBV30	NA	TRBJ1-4
TGTGCCAGCAGCACGACAGGGGTGGACGAGCAGTACTTC	CASSTTGVDEQYF	TRBD1	TRBV7-9	once	TRBJ2-7
TGTGCCAGCAGCCCATCTAACCCCAACACTGAAGCTTTCTTT	CASSPSNPNTEAFF	NA	TRBV5-6	NA	TRBJ1-1
TGCGCCAGCAGCTTGGCAGGCTATAATTCACCCCTCCACTTT	CASSLAGYNSPLHF	NA	TRBV5-1	NA	TRBJ1-6
TGTGCCAGCAGCCCCCCGCTTCGGTATGGCACAGATACGCAGTATTTT	CASSPPLRYGTDTQYF	NA	TRBV7-9	few	TRBJ2-3
TGTGCCAGCTGGCCGGAGAGAACCAATCAGCCCCAGCATTTT	CASWPERTNQPQHF	NA	TRBV2	few	TRBJ1-5
TGTGCCAGCAGTTCCGTAGGACAGTTACTCTACAATGAGCAGTTCTTC	CASSSVGQLLYNEQFF	NA	TRBV28	NA	TRBJ2-1
TGTGCCAGCAGTTCCGAGCGGGGTTACTACAATGAGCAGTTCTTC	CASSSERGYYNEQFF	TRBD2	TRBV6-5	NA	TRBJ2-1
TGTGCCATCAGTGAACAGGGGTCGTTAGGAAACACCATATATTTT	CAISEQGSLGNTIYF	TRBD1	TRBV10-3	NA	TRBJ1-3
TGTGCCAGTAGTGGACAGGCTTACCAAGAGACCCAGTACTTC	CASSGQAYQETQYF	TRBD1	TRBV19	NA	TRBJ2-5
TGCGCCAGCAGCCCCAGGGGACAGGTCTCCTACGAGCAGTACTTC	CASSPRGQVSYEQYF	TRBD1	TRBV4-1	NA	TRBJ2-7
TGCGCCAGCAGCTCGGGACTAGCGGGCAATGAGCAGTTCTTC	CASSSGLAGNEQFF	TRBD2	TRBV5-1	NA	TRBJ2-1
TGTGCCAGTAGTATGGAGGTTCTTAATGAAAAACTGTTTTTT	CASSMEVLNEKLFF	NA	TRBV19	NA	TRBJ1-4
TGTGCCAGCAGTGTTCAGGGAATCTATGGCTACACCTTC	CASSVQGIYGYTF	NA	TRBV7-8	NA	TRBJ1-2
TGTGCCAGCTTTGCCACACCAGGGGGCTACGAGCAGTACTTC	CASFATPGGYEQYF	TRBD1	TRBV18	NA	TRBJ2-7
TGTGCCAGCAGTGTAGGACAGGGGAATCAGCCCCAGCATTTT	CASSVGQGNQPQHF	TRBD1	TRBV2	NA	TRBJ1-5
TGTGCCAGCAGTTTGCGAAAAGTGGCCCTCCACTTT	CASSLRKVALHF	NA	TRBV6-5	NA	TRBJ1-6
TGTGCCAGCAGTTACTCGTGGCAGAACACTGAAGCTTTCTTT	CASSYSWQNTEAFF	NA	TRBV6-5	NA	TRBJ1-1
TGTGCCAGCAGTTTGATACAGAGCACCGGGGAGCTGTTTTTT	CASSLIQSTGELFF	NA	TRBV6-5	NA	TRBJ2-2
TGTGCCAGCAGTGAAGCGACAGGGTGGGAGACCCAGTACTTC	CASSEATGWETQYF	TRBD1	TRBV6-1	NA	TRBJ2-5
TGTGCCAGCCGAGCCGGGACTAGCGGGAATTACAATGAGCAGTTCTTC	CASRAGTSGNYNEQFF	TRBD2	TRBV11-2	NA	TRBJ2-1
TGTGCCAGCTCACCGGGGACTAGCGGGGAAAGGGAGCAGTACTTC	CASSPGTSGEREQYF	TRBD2	TRBV18	NA	TRBJ2-7
TGTGCCAGCGGGACAGGGGCCAACTATGGCTACACCTTC	CASGTGANYGYTF	TRBD1	TRBV7-3	few	TRBJ1-2
TGTGCCAGCAGCAGACAGGGGCAGGAGACCCAGTACTTC	CASSRQGQETQYF	TRBD1	TRBV2	few	TRBJ2-5
TGTGCCAGCAGGAAGGACAGTAACACCGGGGAGCTGTTTTTT	CASRKDSNTGELFF	NA	TRBV2	NA	TRBJ2-2
TGCGCCAGCAGCTTATCATCGACTATGGCGGGGGTCGAGCAGTTCTTC	CASSLSSTMAGVEQFF	TRBD2	TRBV5-1	NA	TRBJ2-1
TGTGCCAGCAGTGAAGCGAGGAAGCGGGGGACCCAGTACTTC	CASSEARKRGTQYF	TRBD2	TRBV6-1	NA	TRBJ2-5
TGTGCCAGCAGCCCACCTGGAGGCTCTGGGAGAGCTTTCTTT	CASSPPGGSGRAFF	NA	TRBV5-5	NA	TRBJ1-1
TGTGCCATCAGTGAGTCATCTAGCGGGGGCACAGATACGCAGTATTTT	CAISESSSGGTDTQYF	TRBD2	TRBV10-3	NA	TRBJ2-3
TGTGCCTGGAGTGTGAGGGGGCTCAGAAGAACACCCCTCCACTTT	CAWSVRGLRRTPLHF	TRBD1	TRBV30	NA	TRBJ1-6
TGTGCCAGCAGCTTTGACAGGTTCCAAGAGACCCAGTACTTC	CASSFDRFQETQYF	NA	TRBV7-2	few	TRBJ2-5
TGTGCCAGCAGTTACATTGGGGACAGGGTGTACTATGGCTACACCTTC	CASSYIGDRVYYGYTF	TRBD1	TRBV6-5	NA	TRBJ1-2
TGTGCCAGCAGCTTAGGGGACAGGGATACGCAGTATTTT	CASSLGDRDTQYF	TRBD1	TRBV11-3	NA	TRBJ2-3
TGTGCCAGCAGCTTAGAGGCAGGGCTCTATGGCTACACCTTC	CASSLEAGLYGYTF	NA	TRBV7-9	few	TRBJ1-2
TGTGCCAGCAGCCAATATCAGGGGGCGCTTAAGAGTGAGCAGTTCTTC	CASSQYQGALKSEQFF	TRBD1	TRBV7-2	once	TRBJ2-1
TGTGCCAGCAGCTTAGGGGGGCAGTCTAGAGCTTTCTTT	CASSLGGQSRAFF	NA	TRBV7-6	NA	TRBJ1-1
TGTGCCAGCAGCCAAATTGGACAGGGCATCTATGGCTACACCTTC	CASSQIGQGIYGYTF	TRBD1	TRBV5-4	NA	TRBJ1-2
TGTGCCAGCAGGGAGACAGGAGACAATCAGCCCCAGCATTTT	CASRETGDNQPQHF	NA	TRBV28	NA	TRBJ1-5
TGCGCCAGCAGCTTGGCAACAGTTGATTCACCCCTCCACTTT	CASSLATVDSPLHF	NA	TRBV5-1	NA	TRBJ1-6
TGTGCCAGCAGCTCTAGACAGGGGAGCAGCACAGATACGCAGTATTTT	CASSSRQGSSTDTQYF	TRBD1	TRBV7-9	NA	TRBJ2-3
TGCGCCAGCAGCTTAGCAGGAAGGGGACTAGCGGGGGGGCCGGAGAATGAGCAGTTCTTC	CASSLAGRGLAGGPENEQFF	TRBD2	TRBV7-8	NA	TRBJ2-1
TGTGCCAGCAGTGATCCCCAGAGGGATGAAAAACTGTTTTTT	CASSDPQRDEKLFF	NA	TRBV6-1	NA	TRBJ1-4
TGTGCCAGCAGTTACACAGGGAGGGGCGTAGGGACTGAAGCTTTCTTT	CASSYTGRGVGTEAFF	NA	TRBV6-5	NA	TRBJ1-1
TGCAGCGTTGAAAAGACAGGGCTAACCGGCTACACCTTC	CSVEKTGLTGYTF	TRBD1	TRBV29-1	NA	TRBJ1-2
TGTGCCAGCACCGTAGTACAGGGTCTTGAGCAGTTCTTC	CASTVVQGLEQFF	NA	TRBV7-2	NA	TRBJ2-1
TGTGCCAGCAGTCCATCCGGGACAGGGTATGGCTACACCTTC	CASSPSGTGYGYTF	TRBD1	TRBV27	once	TRBJ1-2
TGTGCCAGCCAAGCAATGGGCGATCAGCCCCAGCATTTT	CASQAMGDQPQHF	NA	TRBV7-9	NA	TRBJ1-5
TGTGCCAGCTCACCAAAGGGGGCGAATGAAAAACTGTTTTTT	CASSPKGANEKLFF	TRBD1	TRBV18	NA	TRBJ1-4
TGTGCCAGCAGCCCGATTGGGCCTAACACCGGGGAGCTGTTTTTT	CASSPIGPNTGELFF	NA	TRBV11-2	NA	TRBJ2-2
TGTGCCAGCAGCTTGAACAGGGACACCTACGAGCAGTACTTC	CASSLNRDTYEQYF	NA	TRBV7-2	NA	TRBJ2-7
TGTGCCAGCAGCTTAGGAGGCGGGGCAGAGACCCAGTACTTC	CASSLGGGAETQYF	NA	TRBV7-9	NA	TRBJ2-5
TGTGCCAGCGGGACTGGGGATACGCAGTATTTT	CASGTGDTQYF	NA	TRBV19	NA	TRBJ2-3
TGCGCCAGCAGCCCAGAAACCTATGGCTACACCTTC	CASSPETYGYTF	NA	TRBV5-1	NA	TRBJ1-2
TGTGCCAGCAGCCAAGATGGGACTAGCCTCTACAATGAGCAGTTCTTC	CASSQDGTSLYNEQFF	TRBD2	TRBV4-2	NA	TRBJ2-1
TGTGCCAGCAGCCAATCTTTCGGGACAGGCAACGAAAAACTGTTTTTT	CASSQSFGTGNEKLFF	TRBD1	TRBV4-2	NA	TRBJ1-4